Shown below are 19 T cell receptor beta chains from a single sample sequenced in a study of T cell changes during pregnancy in multiple sclerosis. TCRdb's copy holds only in-frame clones and misses some; the assay was immunoSEQ multiplex PCR. The sample holds under 120,000 clones; approximately 93% are singletons and the top ten take around 3.2%. Sequenced material: peripheral blood, taken after pregnancy. These receptors originate from a female donor with multiple sclerosis, enrolled in a pregnancy study.

The V gene is TRBV4-2, the J gene TRBJ2-1; no clear D. CDR1 is LGHNA, CDR2 YNFKEQ, per germline. The germline V and J ends were trimmed by 2 bases and 4 bases, with 3 bases remaining between them. The CDR3 is made up of 12 amino acids. Here the CDR3 DNA reads TGTGCCAGCAGCCAACATTACAATGAGCAGTTCTTC. It translates to CASSQHYNEQFF.

The rearrangement links TRBV30 to TRBJ2-7, with TRBD2 as a possible D gene (5 bases). The germline V and J ends were trimmed by 3 bases and 4 bases, with 13 bases remaining between them. Germline V gene sequence: CDR1 GTSNPN, CDR2 SVGIG (reference sequence). This CDR3 spans 13 amino acids. The CDR3 is CAWRRDTGYEQYF. The CDR3 region has the DNA TGTGCCTGGAGGCGAGACACGGGGTACGAGCAGTACTTC. Filled out from reference TRBV30 and TRBJ2-7, the complete variable domain reads SQTIHQWPATLVQPVGSPLSLECTVEGTSNPNLYWYRQAAGRGLQLLFYSVGIGQISSEVPQNLSASRPQDRQFILSSKKLLLSDSGFYLCAWRRDTGYEQYFGPGTRLTVT.

The V gene is TRBV5-1, the J gene TRBJ1-1; D remains unclear. CDR1 SGHRS and CDR2 YFSETQ come from the germline V gene. This CDR3 is built from 13 residues. Trimming removed 2 bases from V and 3 bases from J, with 8 bases in between. Here the CDR3 DNA reads TGCGCCAGCAGCTTCGGCCGGGACACTGAAGCTTTCTTT. The encoded protein is CASSFGRDTEAFF.

This clone was recorded only once. The rearrangement joins TRBV15 to TRBJ2-5; TRBD2 might be the D (5 bases). The germline gives CDR1 LNHNV, CDR2 YYDKDF (reference sequence). The V end was cut by 5 bases, the J end by 3 bases, with 22 bases between. The CDR3 is 17 residues long. The CDR3 nucleotides read TGTGCCACCAGCCGTGCGGTCGGGGTTCGGGATAAAGAGACCCAGTACTTC. Protein: CATSRAVGVRDKETQYF. Based on the CDR3 plus reference TRBV15 and TRBJ2-5, the full variable domain is DAMVIQNPRYQVTQFGKPVTLSCSQTLNHNVMYWYQQKSSQAPKLLFHYYDKDFNNEADTPDNFQSRRPNTSFCFLDIRSPGLGDTAMYLCATSRAVGVRDKETQYFGPGTRLLVL.

V gene TRBV6-1 combines with J gene TRBJ1-1; D unclear. The germline gives CDR1 MNHNS, CDR2 SASEGT. The germline V and J ends were trimmed by 2 bases and 2 bases, with 15 bases remaining between them. This CDR3 is 16 amino acids long. The CDR3 sequence: CASSETVQRLNTEAFF. In DNA, the CDR3 is TGTGCCAGCAGTGAAACCGTCCAACGGTTAAACACTGAAGCTTTCTTT.

This clone was seen a handful of times. One end of the junction is discordant with germline, which a read error may explain. This chain links TRBV11-2 with TRBJ1-3; possible D gene TRBD1, 6 bases. CDR1 SGHAT and CDR2 FQNNGV come from the germline V gene. This CDR3 has 11 residues. CDR3 in DNA: TGTGCCAGCAGCTCAGCGTCCCACAGGGCCTTT. Encoded protein: CASSSASHRAF. Supplemented by reference TRBV11-2 and TRBJ1-3, the full variable domain reads EAGVAQSPRYKIIEKRQSVAFWCNPISGHATLYWYQQILGQGPKLLIQFQNNGVVDDSQLPKDRFSAERLKGVDSTLKIQPAKLEDSAVYLCASSSASHRAFGEGSWLTVV.

The J gene is TRBJ1-2, the V gene TRBV18, with D unresolved. The CDR3 consists of 15 residues. In germline, CDR1 is KGHSH, CDR2 LQKENI. Trimming took off 6 bases at V and 3 bases at J, with 17 bases between the two ends. Written as DNA, the CDR3 is TGTGCCAGCTCCCCTGGTCTTGAACAACACTATGGCTACACCTTC. Translation: CASSPGLEQHYGYTF.

J is TRBJ1-6 and V is TRBV5-5; D uncertain. This CDR3 contains 17 residues. Trimming shortened V by 1 base and J by 0 bases, and 11 bases separated the two germline ends. Germline V gives CDR1 SGHKS, CDR2 YYEKEE (reference sequence). The CDR3 nucleotides read TGTGCCAGCAGCTTGTCCTCGCCAGACTCCTATAATTCACCCCTCCACTTT. Protein product: CASSLSSPDSYNSPLHF.

The gene calls are TRBV2 and TRBJ1-4; 8 nucleotides match TRBD1. V gave up 7 bases and J gave up 4 bases; unmatched junction bases: 8. Germline loops: CDR1 SNHLY, CDR2 FYNNEI. The CDR3 sequence is 15 residues long. CDR3 nucleotide sequence: TGTGCCAGCACTCGGGCGGGACAGGATAATGAAAAACTGTTTTTT. This translates into CASTRAGQDNEKLFF.

A few counts support this clone. The rearrangement joins TRBV4-1 to TRBJ1-1; D remains unclear. Trimming left V 3 bases short and J 7 bases short, with 12 bases between. The germline V gene encodes CDR1 MGHRA and CDR2 YSYEKL. CDR3 size: 13 residues. DNA of the CDR3: TGCGCCAGCAGCCATTCGGAGAGTGATGAAGCTTTCTTT. This translates into CASSHSESDEAFF.

This clone was found once. The germline gene is not matched at one end of the junction; a read error may be the cause. The chain has TRBV7-7 and TRBJ2-2, with D possibly TRBD2 on 5 matching bases. This CDR3 has 13 amino acids. Germline V gene lookup returns CDR1 SSHAT and CDR2 FNYEAQ (reference sequence). This chain's CDR3 is CASSAGPTGELFF. The CDR3 DNA reads TGTGCTAGCAGCGCGGGCCCCACCGGGGAGCTGTTTTTT.

The chain recombines TRBV13 with TRBJ2-5; D unclear. The CDR3 is 15 residues long. The V end lost 5 bases, the J end lost 0 bases, and 13 bases lay between the germline ends. Germline V gene lookup returns CDR1 PRHDT and CDR2 FYEKMQ (reference sequence). CDR3 residues: CASSPSDADQETQYF. In nucleotides, the CDR3 is TGTGCCAGCAGCCCCAGCGATGCGGACCAAGAGACCCAGTACTTC.

The chain recombines TRBV7-9 with TRBJ2-5, with 10 bases matching TRBD2. The CDR3 covers 17 residues. Germline CDR1 and CDR2: SEHNR and FQNEAQ (reference sequence). Trimming removed 4 bases from V and 2 bases from J; junction bases left unmatched: 10. The CDR3 loop reads CASSSLRTSGAQETQYF. The CDR3 DNA is TGTGCCAGCAGCTCGCTAAGAACTAGCGGGGCTCAAGAGACCCAGTACTTC.

The chain recombines TRBV13 with TRBJ1-3; D gene uncertain. From germline, CDR1 is PRHDT and CDR2 FYEKMQ (reference sequence). V lost 5 bases and J 4 bases, leaving 12 bases between the germline ends. The length of the CDR3 is 14 residues. CDR3 coding DNA: TGTGCCAGCAGCCAACCGACACTCGGAAACACCATATATTTT. Protein product: CASSQPTLGNTIYF.

This chain uses TRBV2 with TRBJ2-4; TRBD1 matches at 8 bases. Germline V gene data show CDR1 as SNHLY and CDR2 as FYNNEI. The V gene end was trimmed by 6 bases and the J gene end by 5 bases; junction bases not matched to a gene: 9. The CDR3 is 15 amino acids. The CDR3, as DNA: TGTGCCAGCAGACAGACAGGGGAAATGGAAAACATTCAGTACTTC. Protein sequence: CASRQTGEMENIQYF.

This chain uses TRBV6-1 with TRBJ2-2; 8 positions agree with TRBD1. The CDR3 is made up of 15 amino acids. The V segment lost 2 bases and the J segment 5 bases; nucleotides outside the gene matches: 4. Germline CDR1 MNHNS, CDR2 SASEGT. Here the CDR3 DNA reads TGTGCCAGCAGTGAATGGGACAGGCTGACCGGGGAGCTGTTTTTT. It is translated as CASSEWDRLTGELFF.

V gene TRBV5-1 combines with J gene TRBJ1-6; 9 bases line up with TRBD1. The V gene end was trimmed by 4 bases and the J gene end by 10 bases; junction bases not matched to a gene: 6. CDR1 is SGHRS and CDR2 is YFSETQ in the germline V gene. The CDR3 length is 14 residues. The CDR3 loop reads CASSPGQGGSPLHF. CDR3 bases: TGCGCCAGCAGCCCGGGACAGGGTGGCTCACCCCTCCACTTT.

This chain uses TRBV9 with TRBJ2-2, with 10 bases matching TRBD2. CDR3 length: 16 residues. Germline loops: CDR1 SGDLS, CDR2 YYNGEE. Trimming at V came to 3 bases and at J to 8 bases, leaving 10 bases not matched to a gene. The CDR3 nucleotides read TGTGCCAGCAGCGCCTTTGGGACTAGCGTGTTAGGGGAGCTGTTTTTT. It yields the protein CASSAFGTSVLGELFF.

Concerning this clone itself: This CDR3 fails to terminate in the conserved phenylalanine or tryptophan, so it likely reflects a read error. No DNA is shown, since the ends of the CDR3 on it are uncertain; the CDR3 is the one TCRdb lists. V is TRBV11-2 and J is TRBJ1-2; the tabulated D call, TRBD1, remains unverified against the DNA. CDR1 SGHAT and CDR2 FQNNGV come from the germline V gene. The CDR3 has 11 residues if both end residues are counted. The CDR3 sequence: CASSLDGRQGV.